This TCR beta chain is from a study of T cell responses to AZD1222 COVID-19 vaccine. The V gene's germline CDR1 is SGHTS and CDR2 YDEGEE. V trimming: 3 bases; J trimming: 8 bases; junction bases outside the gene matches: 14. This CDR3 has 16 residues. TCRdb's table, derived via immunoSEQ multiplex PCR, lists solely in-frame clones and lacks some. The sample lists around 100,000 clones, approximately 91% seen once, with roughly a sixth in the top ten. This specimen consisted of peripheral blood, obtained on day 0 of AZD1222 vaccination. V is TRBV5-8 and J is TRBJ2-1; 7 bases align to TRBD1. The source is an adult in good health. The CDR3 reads CASSWGRQGRFHEQFF. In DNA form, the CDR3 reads TGTGCCAGCAGCTGGGGTCGACAGGGTCGATTTCATGAGCAGTTCTTC.